The rows below give T cell receptor beta chains drawn from one sample of a study of human T cells and chemical hapten exposure. TCRdb re-derived calls from the RACE reads in MiXCR, one entry per CDR3 protein. Of tens of thousands of distinct CDR3 sequences listed, approximately 12% are singletons. Sample: whole blood, taken in connection with sensitization to the hapten diphenylcyclopropenone (DPC). The receptors derive from a woman in her sixties or seventies with alopecia areata. Some clones in this sample may be carry-over from other donors' samples. Each CDR3 is given with its conserved first and last residue. The D gene is left open where the match is weak. A row's size may be missing; if present it is once, few, many or a size class.

V,J,D,size,CDR3,DNA
TRBV27,TRBJ2-5,NA,few,CASSLGKTQYF,TGTGCCAGCAGTTTGGGGAAGACCCAGTACTTC
TRBV29-1,TRBJ1-1,NA,NA,CSGVHLTEAFF,TGCAGCGGTGTGCACCTCACTGAAGCTTTCTTT
TRBV7-3,TRBJ1-1,NA,many,CASSFLTMSAEAFF,TGTGCCAGCAGCTTCTTGACGATGAGCGCTGAAGCTTTCTTT
TRBV20-1,TRBJ1-6,NA,many,CSAISSYNSPLHF,TGCAGTGCAATTAGCTCCTATAATTCACCCCTCCACTTT
TRBV5-1,TRBJ2-7,TRBD2,many,CASSLDYIAGRYEQYF,TGCGCCAGCAGCCTGGACTACATAGCGGGACGCTACGAGCAGTACTTC
TRBV6-5,TRBJ1-5,NA,many,CASSLGQNNQPQHF,TGTGCCAGCAGCTTAGGACAGAACAATCAGCCCCAGCATTTT
TRBV5-1,TRBJ1-2,TRBD1,many,CASSLQGFYGYTF,TGCGCCAGCAGCTTACAGGGGTTCTATGGCTACACCTTC
TRBV3-1,TRBJ2-5,NA,few,CASSQVGVGTQYF,TGTGCCAGCAGCCAAGTCGGGGTGGGGACCCAGTACTTC
TRBV24-1,TRBJ2-2,NA,many,CATSDSTWTGELFF,TGTGCCACCAGTGATTCAACATGGACCGGGGAGCTGTTTTTT
TRBV6-5,TRBJ1-1,NA,many,CASSYSAQAGTEAFF,TGTGCCAGCAGTTACTCGGCCCAGGCAGGGACTGAAGCTTTCTTT
TRBV6-2/TRBV6-3,TRBJ1-1,NA,few,CASSPPIPGAKNTEAFF,TGTGCCAGCAGTCCCCCCATACCGGGGGCCAAGAACACTGAAGCTTTCTTT
TRBV20-1,TRBJ2-3,TRBD2,once,CSARESGGGTDTQYF,TGCAGTGCTAGAGAGAGCGGGGGGGGCACAGATACGCAGTATTTT
TRBV18,TRBJ2-7,NA,many,CASSEKTGSSYEQYF,TGTGCCAGCTCAGAAAAGACGGGTAGCTCCTACGAGCAGTACTTC
TRBV20-1,TRBJ1-2,NA,few,CSARAGGKGLF,TGCAGTGCTAGGGCGGGCGGAAAGGGACTCTTC
TRBV5-1,TRBJ1-4,NA,few,CASSLRDPNEKLFF,TGCGCCAGCAGCTTACGGGACCCTAATGAAAAACTGTTTTTT
TRBV29-1,TRBJ2-1,TRBD2,many,CSVLTRWASGVNEQFF,TGCAGCGTTTTGACCCGATGGGCTAGCGGGGTAAATGAGCAGTTCTTC
TRBV7-2,TRBJ1-5,NA,NA,CASSKYQGDRDQPQHF,TGTGCCAGCAGCAAGTACCAGGGAGATCGGGATCAGCCCCAGCATTTT
TRBV6-6,TRBJ2-5,NA,few,CASSGGGGPIKETQYF,TGTGCCAGCAGTGGAGGGGGGGGACCGATAAAAGAGACCCAGTACTTC
TRBV12-3/TRBV12-4,TRBJ2-1,TRBD2,many,CASSPGTSAYNEQFF,TGTGCCAGCAGTCCCGGGACTAGCGCCTACAATGAGCAGTTCTTC
TRBV2,TRBJ1-6,NA,few,CASSGRDKYNSPLHF,TGTGCCAGCAGCGGCCGGGACAAGTATAATTCACCCCTCCACTTT
TRBV13,TRBJ1-2,NA,few,CASSSRQRPRYGYTF,TGTGCCAGCAGCTCCCGACAACGGCCGCGCTATGGCTACACCTTC
TRBV5-1,TRBJ1-1,NA,NA,CASSLARLGTEAFF,TGCGCCAGCAGCTTGGCCCGTTTGGGGACTGAAGCTTTCTTT
TRBV7-8,TRBJ2-3,NA,NA,CASKQFGAGLPDTQYF,TGTGCCAGCAAACAGTTCGGGGCGGGGCTACCAGATACGCAGTATTTT
TRBV10-3,TRBJ2-2,NA,few,CAATGYTGELFF,TGTGCCGCTACAGGTTACACCGGGGAGCTGTTTTTT
TRBV11-2,TRBJ2-3,TRBD2,NA,CASSVLPSWTSLSTDTQYF,TGTGCCAGCAGCGTCCTCCCTTCTTGGACTAGCCTTAGCACAGATACGCAGTATTTT
TRBV11-2,TRBJ1-2,NA,NA,CASSPEAGVRGYTF,TGTGCCAGCAGCCCGGAAGCGGGGGTTCGCGGCTACACCTTC
TRBV19,TRBJ2-7,TRBD1,many,CASSFGQGGYEQYF,TGTGCCAGTAGTTTCGGACAGGGAGGCTACGAGCAGTACTTC
TRBV7-9,TRBJ1-6,TRBD1,many,CASKGQGNSPLHF,TGTGCCAGCAAGGGACAGGGGAACTCACCCCTCCACTTT